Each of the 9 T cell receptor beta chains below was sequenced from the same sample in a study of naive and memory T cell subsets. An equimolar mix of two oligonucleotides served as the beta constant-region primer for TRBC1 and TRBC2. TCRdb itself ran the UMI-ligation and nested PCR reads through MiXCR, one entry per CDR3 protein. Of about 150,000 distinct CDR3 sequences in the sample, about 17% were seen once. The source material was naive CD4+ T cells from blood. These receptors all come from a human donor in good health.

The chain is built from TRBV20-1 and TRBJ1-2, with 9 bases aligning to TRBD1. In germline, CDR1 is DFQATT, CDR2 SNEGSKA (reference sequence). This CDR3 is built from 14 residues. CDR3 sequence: CSASPGTGNYGYTF. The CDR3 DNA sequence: TGCAGCGCCAGTCCGGGGACAGGGAACTATGGCTACACCTTC.

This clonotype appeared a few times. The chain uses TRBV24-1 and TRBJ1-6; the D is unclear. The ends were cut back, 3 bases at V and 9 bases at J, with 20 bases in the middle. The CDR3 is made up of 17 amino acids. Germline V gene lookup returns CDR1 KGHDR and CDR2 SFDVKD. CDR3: CATSDPRYQTSTSPLHF. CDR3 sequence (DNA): TGTGCCACCAGTGATCCCCGCTATCAAACTTCAACTTCACCCCTCCACTTT.

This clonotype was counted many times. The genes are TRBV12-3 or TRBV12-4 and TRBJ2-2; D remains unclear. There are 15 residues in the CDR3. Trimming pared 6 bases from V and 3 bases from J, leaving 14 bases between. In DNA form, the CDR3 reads TGTGCCAGCAGGCAGCCCGGGCCCGACACCGGGGAGCTGTTTTTT. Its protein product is CASRQPGPDTGELFF.

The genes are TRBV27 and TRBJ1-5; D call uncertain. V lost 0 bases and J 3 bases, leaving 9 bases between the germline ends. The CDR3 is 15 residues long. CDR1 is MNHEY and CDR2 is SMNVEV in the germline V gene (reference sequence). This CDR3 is CASSLSRAANQPQHF. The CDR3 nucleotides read TGTGCCAGCAGTTTATCGCGGGCAGCCAATCAGCCCCAGCATTTT.

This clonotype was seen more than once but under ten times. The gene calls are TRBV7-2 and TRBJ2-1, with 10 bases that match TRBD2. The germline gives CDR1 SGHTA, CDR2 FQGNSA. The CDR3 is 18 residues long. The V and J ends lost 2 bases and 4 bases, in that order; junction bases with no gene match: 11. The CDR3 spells CASSLREREGRYYNEQFF. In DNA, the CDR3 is TGTGCCAGCAGCTTAAGGGAGCGGGAGGGCCGATATTACAATGAGCAGTTCTTC.

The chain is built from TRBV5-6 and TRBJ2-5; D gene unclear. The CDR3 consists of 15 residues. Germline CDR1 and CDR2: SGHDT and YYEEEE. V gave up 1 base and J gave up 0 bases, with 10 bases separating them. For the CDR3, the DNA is TGTGCCAGCAGCTTGCAACGGAAGTACCAAGAGACCCAGTACTTC. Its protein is CASSLQRKYQETQYF.

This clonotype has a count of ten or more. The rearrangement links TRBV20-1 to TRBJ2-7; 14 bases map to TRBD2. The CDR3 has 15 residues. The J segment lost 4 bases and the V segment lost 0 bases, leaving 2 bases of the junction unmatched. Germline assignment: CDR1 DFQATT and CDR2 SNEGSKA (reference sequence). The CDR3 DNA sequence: TGCAGTGCTAGAGAGGGGACTAGCGGGAGATACGAGCAGTACTTC. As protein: CSAREGTSGRYEQYF.

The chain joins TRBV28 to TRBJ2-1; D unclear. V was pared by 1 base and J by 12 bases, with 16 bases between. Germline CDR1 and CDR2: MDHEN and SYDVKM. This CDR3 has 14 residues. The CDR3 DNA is TGTGCCAGCAGTTTATTATTATCCAGAGCCGGGCAGTTCTTC. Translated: CASSLLLSRAGQFF.

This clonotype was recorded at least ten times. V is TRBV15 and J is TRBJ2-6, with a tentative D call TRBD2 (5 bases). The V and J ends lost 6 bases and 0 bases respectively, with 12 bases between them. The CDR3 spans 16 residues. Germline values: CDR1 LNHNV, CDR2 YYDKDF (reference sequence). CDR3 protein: CATRRVKSSGANVLTF. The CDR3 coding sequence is TGTGCCACCAGGCGGGTCAAGAGCTCTGGGGCCAACGTCCTGACTTTC.